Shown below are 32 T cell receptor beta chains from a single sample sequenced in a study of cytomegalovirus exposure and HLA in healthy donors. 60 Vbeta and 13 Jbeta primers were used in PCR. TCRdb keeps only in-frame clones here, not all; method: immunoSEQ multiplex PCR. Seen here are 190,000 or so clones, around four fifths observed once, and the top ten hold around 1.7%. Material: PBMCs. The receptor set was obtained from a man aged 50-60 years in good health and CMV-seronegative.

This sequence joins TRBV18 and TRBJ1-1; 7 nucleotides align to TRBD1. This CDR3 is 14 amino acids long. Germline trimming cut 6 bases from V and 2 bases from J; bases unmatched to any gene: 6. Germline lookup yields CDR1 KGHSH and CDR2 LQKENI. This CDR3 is CASSRDRYNTEAFF. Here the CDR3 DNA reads TGTGCCAGCTCCCGGGACAGATACAACACTGAAGCTTTCTTT.

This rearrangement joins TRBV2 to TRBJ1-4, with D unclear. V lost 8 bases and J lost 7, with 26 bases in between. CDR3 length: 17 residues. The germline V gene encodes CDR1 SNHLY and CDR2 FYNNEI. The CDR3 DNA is TGTGCCAGCGTTTCGGAGGTTCACGCGGAGGGAGGTGAAAAACTGTTTTTT. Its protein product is CASVSEVHAEGGEKLFF.

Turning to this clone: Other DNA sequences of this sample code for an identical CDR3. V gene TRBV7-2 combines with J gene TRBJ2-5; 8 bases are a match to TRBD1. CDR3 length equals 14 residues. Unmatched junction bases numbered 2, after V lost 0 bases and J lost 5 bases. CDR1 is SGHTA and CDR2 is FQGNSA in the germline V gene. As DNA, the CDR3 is TGTGCCAGCAGCTTAGCGGGACAGGCGGAGACCCAGTACTTC. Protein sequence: CASSLAGQAETQYF.

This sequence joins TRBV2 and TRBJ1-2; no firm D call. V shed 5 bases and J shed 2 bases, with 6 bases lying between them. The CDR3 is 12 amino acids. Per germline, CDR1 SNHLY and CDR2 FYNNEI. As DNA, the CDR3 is TGTGCCAGCAGTCGGTGGAACTATGGCTACACCTTC. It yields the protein CASSRWNYGYTF.

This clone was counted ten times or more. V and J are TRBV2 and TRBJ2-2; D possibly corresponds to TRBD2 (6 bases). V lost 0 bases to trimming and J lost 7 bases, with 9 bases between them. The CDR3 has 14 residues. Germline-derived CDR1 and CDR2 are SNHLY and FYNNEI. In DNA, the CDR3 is TGTGCCAGCAGTGAAGCGGGGCGGGGCGGGGAGCTGTTTTTT. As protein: CASSEAGRGGELFF. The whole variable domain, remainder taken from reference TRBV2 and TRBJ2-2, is EPEVTQTPSHQVTQMGQEVILRCVPISNHLYFYWYRQILGQKVEFLVSFYNNEISEKSEIFDDQFSVERPDGSNFTLKIRSTKLEDSAMYFCASSEAGRGGELFFGEGSRLTVL.

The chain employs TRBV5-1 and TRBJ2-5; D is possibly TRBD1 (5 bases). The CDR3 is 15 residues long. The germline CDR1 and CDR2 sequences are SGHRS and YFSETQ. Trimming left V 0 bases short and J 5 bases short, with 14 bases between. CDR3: CASSLDRRFGETQYF. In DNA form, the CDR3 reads TGCGCCAGCAGCTTGGACAGGCGGTTCGGCGAGACCCAGTACTTC.

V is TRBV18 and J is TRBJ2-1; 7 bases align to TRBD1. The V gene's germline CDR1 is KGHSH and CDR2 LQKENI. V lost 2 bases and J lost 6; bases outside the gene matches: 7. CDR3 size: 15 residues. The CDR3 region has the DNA TGTGCCAGCTCACCAGAGGGGGCCCAAAGCAATGAGCAGTTCTTC. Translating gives CASSPEGAQSNEQFF. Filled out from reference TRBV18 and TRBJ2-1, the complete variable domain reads NAGVMQNPRHLVRRRGQEARLRCSPMKGHSHVYWYRQLPEEGLKFMVYLQKENIIDESGMPKERFSAEFPKEGPSILRIQQVVRGDSAAYFCASSPEGAQSNEQFFGPGTRLTVL.

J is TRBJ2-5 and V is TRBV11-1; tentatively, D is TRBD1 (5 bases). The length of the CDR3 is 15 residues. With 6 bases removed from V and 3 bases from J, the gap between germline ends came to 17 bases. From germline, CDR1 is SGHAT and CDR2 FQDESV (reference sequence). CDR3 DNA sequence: TGTGCCAGCAGGCAGGGTTTTCTGGAAAAAGAGACCCAGTACTTC. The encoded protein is CASRQGFLEKETQYF.

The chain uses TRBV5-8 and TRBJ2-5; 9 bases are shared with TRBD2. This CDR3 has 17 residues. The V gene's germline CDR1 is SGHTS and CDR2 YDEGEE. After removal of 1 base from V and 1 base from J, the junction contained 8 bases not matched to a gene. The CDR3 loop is CASSLNQGGGAQETQYF. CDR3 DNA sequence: TGTGCCAGCAGCTTGAACCAAGGCGGGGGGGCCCAAGAGACCCAGTACTTC.

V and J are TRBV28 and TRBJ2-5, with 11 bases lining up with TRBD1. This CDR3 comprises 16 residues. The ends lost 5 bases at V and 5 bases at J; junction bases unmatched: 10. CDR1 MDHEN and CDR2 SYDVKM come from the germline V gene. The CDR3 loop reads CASSRPGQGARETQYF. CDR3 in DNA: TGTGCCAGCAGTCGCCCTGGACAGGGGGCCCGGGAGACCCAGTACTTC.

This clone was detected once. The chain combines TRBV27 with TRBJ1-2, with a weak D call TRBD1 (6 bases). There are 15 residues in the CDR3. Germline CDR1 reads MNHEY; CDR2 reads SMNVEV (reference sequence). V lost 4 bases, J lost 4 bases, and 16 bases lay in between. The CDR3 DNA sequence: TGTGCCAGCAGTTCCTCAGGGATGGGGGCCTATGGCTACACCTTC. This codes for CASSSSGMGAYGYTF.

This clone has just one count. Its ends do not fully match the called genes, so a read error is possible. CDR3 bases: TGTTCCAGCAGCTTGACAGGGGCTGGAAACACCATATATTTT. Residues: CSSSLTGAGNTIYF. This chain links TRBV7-9 with TRBJ1-3; TRBD1 matches 8 bases. The CDR3 loop spans 14 amino acids. Per germline, CDR1 SEHNR and CDR2 FQNEAQ (reference sequence).

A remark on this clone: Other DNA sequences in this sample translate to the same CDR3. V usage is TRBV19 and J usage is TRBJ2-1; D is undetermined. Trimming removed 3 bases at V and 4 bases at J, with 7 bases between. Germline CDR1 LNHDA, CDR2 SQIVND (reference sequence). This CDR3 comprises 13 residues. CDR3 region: CASSIGQYNEQFF. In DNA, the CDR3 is TGTGCCAGTAGTATTGGGCAGTACAATGAGCAGTTCTTC.

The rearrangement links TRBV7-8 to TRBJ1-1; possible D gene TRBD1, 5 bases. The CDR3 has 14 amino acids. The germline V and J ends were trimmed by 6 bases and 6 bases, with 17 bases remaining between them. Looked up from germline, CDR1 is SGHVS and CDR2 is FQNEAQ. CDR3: CASRGLTRNSEAFF. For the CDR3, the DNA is TGTGCCAGCAGGGGACTGACTAGAAACTCTGAAGCTTTCTTT.

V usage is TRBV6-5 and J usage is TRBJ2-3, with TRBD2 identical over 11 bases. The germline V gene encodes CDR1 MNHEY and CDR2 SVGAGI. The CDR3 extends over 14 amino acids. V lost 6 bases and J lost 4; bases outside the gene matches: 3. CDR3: CASRVAGGSDTQYF. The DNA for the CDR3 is TGTGCCAGCAGAGTAGCGGGAGGGTCAGATACGCAGTATTTT.

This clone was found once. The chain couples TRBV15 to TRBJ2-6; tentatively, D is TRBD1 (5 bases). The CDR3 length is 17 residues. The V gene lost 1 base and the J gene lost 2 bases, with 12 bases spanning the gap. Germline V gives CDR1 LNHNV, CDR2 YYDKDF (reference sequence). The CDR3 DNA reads TGTGCCACCAGCAGAGGGTCAGGGAACCCTGGGGCCAACGTCCTGACTTTC. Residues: CATSRGSGNPGANVLTF.

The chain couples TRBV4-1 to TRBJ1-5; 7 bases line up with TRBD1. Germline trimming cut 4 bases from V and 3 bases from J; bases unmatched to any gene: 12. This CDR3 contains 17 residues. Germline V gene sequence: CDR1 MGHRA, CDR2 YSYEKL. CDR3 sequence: CASSLGPGQVLNQPQHF. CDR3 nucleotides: TGCGCCAGCAGCCTAGGGCCAGGACAGGTTCTCAATCAGCCCCAGCATTTT.

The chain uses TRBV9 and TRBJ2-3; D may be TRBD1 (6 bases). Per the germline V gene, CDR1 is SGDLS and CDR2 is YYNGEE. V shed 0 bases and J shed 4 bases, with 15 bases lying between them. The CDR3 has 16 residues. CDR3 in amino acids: CASSVAEGVGSDTQYF. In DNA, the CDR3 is TGTGCCAGCAGCGTAGCTGAGGGGGTGGGCTCAGATACGCAGTATTTT.

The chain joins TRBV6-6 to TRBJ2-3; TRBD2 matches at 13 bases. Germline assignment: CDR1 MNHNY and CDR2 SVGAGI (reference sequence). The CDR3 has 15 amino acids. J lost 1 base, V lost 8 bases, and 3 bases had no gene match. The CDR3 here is CASHGLAGGTDTQYF. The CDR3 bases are TGTGCCAGCCACGGACTAGCGGGGGGCACAGATACGCAGTATTTT.

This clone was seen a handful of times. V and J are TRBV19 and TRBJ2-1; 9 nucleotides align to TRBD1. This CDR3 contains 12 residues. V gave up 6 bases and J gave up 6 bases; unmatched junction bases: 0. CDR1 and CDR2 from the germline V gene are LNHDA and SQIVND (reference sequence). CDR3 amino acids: CASRTGGNEQFF. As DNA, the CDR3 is TGTGCCAGTAGGACAGGGGGCAATGAGCAGTTCTTC.

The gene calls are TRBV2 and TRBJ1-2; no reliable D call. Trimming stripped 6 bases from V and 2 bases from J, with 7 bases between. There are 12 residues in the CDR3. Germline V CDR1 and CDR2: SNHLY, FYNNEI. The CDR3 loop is CASRGDNYGYTF. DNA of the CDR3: TGTGCCAGCAGGGGCGACAACTATGGCTACACCTTC.

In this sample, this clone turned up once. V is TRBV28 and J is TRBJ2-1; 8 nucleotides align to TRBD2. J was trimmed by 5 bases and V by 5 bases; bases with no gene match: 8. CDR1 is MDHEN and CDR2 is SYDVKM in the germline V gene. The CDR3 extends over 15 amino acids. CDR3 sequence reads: CASSKSGLVNNEQFF. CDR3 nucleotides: TGTGCCAGCAGTAAATCGGGACTAGTAAACAATGAGCAGTTCTTC.

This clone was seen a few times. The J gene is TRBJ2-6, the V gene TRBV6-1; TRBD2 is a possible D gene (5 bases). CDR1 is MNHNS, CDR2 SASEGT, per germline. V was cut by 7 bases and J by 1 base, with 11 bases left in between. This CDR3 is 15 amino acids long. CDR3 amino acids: CASIGRTSGANVLTF. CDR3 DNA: TGTGCCAGCATTGGTCGGACTTCTGGGGCCAACGTCCTGACTTTC.

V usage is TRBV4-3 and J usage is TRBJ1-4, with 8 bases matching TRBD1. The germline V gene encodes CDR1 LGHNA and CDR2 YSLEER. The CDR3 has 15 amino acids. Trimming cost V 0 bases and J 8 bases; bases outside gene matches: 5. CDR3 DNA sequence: TGCGCCAGCAGCCAAGATGGACAGGGAGGAGAAAAACTGTTTTTT. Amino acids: CASSQDGQGGEKLFF.

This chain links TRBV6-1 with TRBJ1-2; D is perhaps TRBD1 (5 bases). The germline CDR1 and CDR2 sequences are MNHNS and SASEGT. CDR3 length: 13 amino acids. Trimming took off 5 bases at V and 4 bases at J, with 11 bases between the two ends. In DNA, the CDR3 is TGTGCCAGCAGTCTCGGACACCCCTATGGCTACACCTTC. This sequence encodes CASSLGHPYGYTF.

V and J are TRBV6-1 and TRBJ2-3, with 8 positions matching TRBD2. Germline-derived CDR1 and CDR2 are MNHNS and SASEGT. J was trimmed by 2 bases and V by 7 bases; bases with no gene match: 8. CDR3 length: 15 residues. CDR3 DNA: TGTGCCAGCATTGCGGCGGGAGGCCTCACAGATACGCAGTATTTT. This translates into CASIAAGGLTDTQYF.

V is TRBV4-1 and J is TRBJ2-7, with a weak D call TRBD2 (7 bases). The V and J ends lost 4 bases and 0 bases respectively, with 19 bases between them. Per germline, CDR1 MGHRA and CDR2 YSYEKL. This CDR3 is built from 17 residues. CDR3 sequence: CASSLVPSGGGSYEQYF. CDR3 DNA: TGCGCCAGCAGCCTTGTTCCTAGCGGAGGGGGCTCCTACGAGCAGTACTTC.

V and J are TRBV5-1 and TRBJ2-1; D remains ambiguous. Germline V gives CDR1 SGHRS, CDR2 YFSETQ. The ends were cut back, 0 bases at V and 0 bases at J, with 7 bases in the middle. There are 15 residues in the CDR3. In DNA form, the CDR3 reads TGCGCCAGCAGCTTGGTTGGCGGCTCCTACAATGAGCAGTTCTTC. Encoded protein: CASSLVGGSYNEQFF.

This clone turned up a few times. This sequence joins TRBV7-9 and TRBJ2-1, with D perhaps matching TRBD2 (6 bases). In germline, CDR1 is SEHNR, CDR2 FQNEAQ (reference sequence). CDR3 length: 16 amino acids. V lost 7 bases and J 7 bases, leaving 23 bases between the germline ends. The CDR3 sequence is CASTPTGYRRGNEQFF. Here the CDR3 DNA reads TGTGCCAGCACCCCAACGGGGTATCGGAGGGGTAATGAGCAGTTCTTC.

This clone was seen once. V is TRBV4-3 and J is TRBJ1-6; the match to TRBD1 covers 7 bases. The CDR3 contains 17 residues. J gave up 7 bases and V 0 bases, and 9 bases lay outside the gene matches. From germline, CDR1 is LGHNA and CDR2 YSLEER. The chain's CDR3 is CASSQDVPGGTNSPLHF. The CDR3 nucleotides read TGCGCCAGCAGCCAAGATGTCCCAGGGGGTACAAATTCACCCCTCCACTTT.

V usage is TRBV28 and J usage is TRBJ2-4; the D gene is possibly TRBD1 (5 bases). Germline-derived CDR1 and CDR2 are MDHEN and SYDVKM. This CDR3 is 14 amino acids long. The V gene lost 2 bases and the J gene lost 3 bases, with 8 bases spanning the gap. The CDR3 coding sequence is TGTGCCAGCAGTTTACAGGGAAGCAAAAACATTCAGTACTTC. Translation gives CASSLQGSKNIQYF.

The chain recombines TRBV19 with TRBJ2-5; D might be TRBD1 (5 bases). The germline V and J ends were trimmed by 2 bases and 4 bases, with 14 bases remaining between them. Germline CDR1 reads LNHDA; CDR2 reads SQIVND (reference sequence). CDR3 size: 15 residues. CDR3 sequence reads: CASSIFSAGRETQYF. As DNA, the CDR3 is TGTGCCAGTAGTATATTCTCCGCAGGGCGAGAGACCCAGTACTTC.